These T cell receptor beta chains were read from a single sample in a study of memory CD4+ T cells and cytomegalovirus serostatus. Generated by immunoSEQ multiplex PCR, the TCRdb table keeps only in-frame clones and is missing some. The table includes around 84,000 clones, less than 90% detected once. Sequences were obtained from memory CD4+ T cells from blood. The source of these receptors is an adult in good health and CMV-seronegative. Both conserved end residues are part of each CDR3. The order of the fields is clone size, D gene, J gene, V gene, CDR3 DNA, CDR3 protein. D genes are given only for firm matches. A row's size may be missing; if present it is once, few, many or a size class.

abundance: NA; d_gene: NA; j_gene: TRBJ2-3; v_gene: TRBV4-3; CDR3nt: TGCGCCAGCAGCATCCACGGATCAGATACGCAGTATTTT; CDR3aa: CASSIHGSDTQYF
abundance: NA; d_gene: TRBD2; j_gene: TRBJ2-2; v_gene: TRBV19; CDR3nt: TGTGCCAGTAGTCCTAGCGGGGTTAACACCGGGGAGCTGTTTTTT; CDR3aa: CASSPSGVNTGELFF
abundance: NA; d_gene: NA; j_gene: TRBJ2-5; v_gene: TRBV5-4; CDR3nt: TGTGCCAGCAGCTCGGGGAAAAGTCAAGAGACCCAGTACTTC; CDR3aa: CASSSGKSQETQYF
abundance: NA; d_gene: NA; j_gene: TRBJ1-1; v_gene: TRBV6-5; CDR3nt: TGTGCCAGCATAAGTGGGGGCGCTGGGAACACTGAAGCTTTCTTT; CDR3aa: CASISGGAGNTEAFF
abundance: NA; d_gene: NA; j_gene: TRBJ1-4; v_gene: TRBV18; CDR3nt: TGTGCCAGCTCGCCCGGGAGCTATAATGAAAAACTGTTTTTT; CDR3aa: CASSPGSYNEKLFF
abundance: NA; d_gene: TRBD2; j_gene: TRBJ2-2; v_gene: TRBV5-1; CDR3nt: TGCGCCAGCAGCGCTGTGGCGGGGGTACGGACCGGGGAGCTGTTTTTT; CDR3aa: CASSAVAGVRTGELFF
abundance: NA; d_gene: TRBD2; j_gene: TRBJ2-1; v_gene: TRBV4-2; CDR3nt: TGTGCCAGCAGCCAAGATATTGGGGGGGCCTACAATGAGCAGTTCTTC; CDR3aa: CASSQDIGGAYNEQFF
abundance: NA; d_gene: NA; j_gene: TRBJ1-3; v_gene: TRBV28; CDR3nt: TGTGCCAGCAGTTCCCTAAAAGCTCTCAGGGGCCTCTCTGGAAACACCATATATTTT; CDR3aa: CASSSLKALRGLSGNTIYF
abundance: NA; d_gene: NA; j_gene: TRBJ1-4; v_gene: TRBV27; CDR3nt: TGTGCCAGCAGTTTTGGCCTCGGAGAAAAACTGTTTTTT; CDR3aa: CASSFGLGEKLFF
abundance: once; d_gene: TRBD1; j_gene: TRBJ1-2; v_gene: TRBV5-6; CDR3nt: TGTGCCAGCAGCTTAGGACAGGGGACTGATAACTATGGCTACACCTTC; CDR3aa: CASSLGQGTDNYGYTF
abundance: NA; d_gene: TRBD1; j_gene: TRBJ2-7; v_gene: TRBV5-1; CDR3nt: TGCGCCAGCAGCCCAACAGGGGCGAGCTCCTACGAGCAGTACTTC; CDR3aa: CASSPTGASSYEQYF
abundance: NA; d_gene: TRBD1; j_gene: TRBJ2-3; v_gene: TRBV6-5; CDR3nt: TGTGCCAGCAGCCGACAGGGGGTTAGCACAGATACGCAGTATTTT; CDR3aa: CASSRQGVSTDTQYF
abundance: NA; d_gene: NA; j_gene: TRBJ2-3; v_gene: TRBV19; CDR3nt: TGTGCCAGTAGTATTGGGCAGGGGTATACCACAGATACGCAGTATTTT; CDR3aa: CASSIGQGYTTDTQYF
abundance: NA; d_gene: NA; j_gene: TRBJ2-3; v_gene: TRBV7-9; CDR3nt: TGTGCCAGCAGGGAACGTAGCACAGATACGCAGTATTTT; CDR3aa: CASRERSTDTQYF
abundance: NA; d_gene: TRBD1; j_gene: TRBJ2-7; v_gene: TRBV6-1; CDR3nt: TGTGCCAGTAAACGGACAGGGGACGAGCAGTACTTC; CDR3aa: CASKRTGDEQYF
abundance: NA; d_gene: NA; j_gene: TRBJ2-7; v_gene: TRBV5-6; CDR3nt: TGTGCCAGCAGCTTGACCCCTGGGGGCTACGAGCAGTACTTC; CDR3aa: CASSLTPGGYEQYF
abundance: few; d_gene: NA; j_gene: TRBJ1-2; v_gene: TRBV19; CDR3nt: TGTGCCAGTACTCTCCGCCGGAGGGATGGCTACACCTTC; CDR3aa: CASTLRRRDGYTF
abundance: NA; d_gene: TRBD1; j_gene: TRBJ1-1; v_gene: TRBV19; CDR3nt: TGTGCCAGTAGTATAGACCAGACAGGGCAGCGCACTGAAGCTTTCTTT; CDR3aa: CASSIDQTGQRTEAFF
abundance: NA; d_gene: NA; j_gene: TRBJ1-5; v_gene: TRBV11-1; CDR3nt: TGTGCCAGCAGCTTAGACAGCAATCAGCCCCAGCATTTT; CDR3aa: CASSLDSNQPQHF
abundance: few; d_gene: TRBD1; j_gene: TRBJ2-3; v_gene: TRBV19; CDR3nt: TGTGCCAGTAGTAGTCGACGACAGGGGACAGATACGCAGTATTTT; CDR3aa: CASSSRRQGTDTQYF
abundance: NA; d_gene: NA; j_gene: TRBJ1-6; v_gene: TRBV27; CDR3nt: TGTGCCAGCAGTTTCGGGGGGAATAATTCACCCCTCCACTTT; CDR3aa: CASSFGGNNSPLHF
abundance: once; d_gene: NA; j_gene: TRBJ2-4; v_gene: TRBV2; CDR3nt: TGTGCCAGCAGGGTCGCAGACAAAAACATTCAGTACTTC; CDR3aa: CASRVADKNIQYF
abundance: NA; d_gene: NA; j_gene: TRBJ2-7; v_gene: TRBV4-1; CDR3nt: TGCGCCAGCAGCCAAGAACGGGACACGACATACGAGCAGTACTTC; CDR3aa: CASSQERDTTYEQYF
abundance: NA; d_gene: TRBD1; j_gene: TRBJ1-5; v_gene: TRBV5-8; CDR3nt: TGTGCCAGCAGCATGACAGGGGGCGCGGGGCAGCCCCAGCATTTT; CDR3aa: CASSMTGGAGQPQHF